This T cell receptor beta chain is from a study of response to subunit inactivated influenza vaccine. Study-level results: The authors proposed limited new T cell recruitment per seasonal influenza vaccination.

Notes on this clonotype: Its antigen is undetermined.

Each CDR3 protein gets one entry after TCRdb re-called the RT-PCR reads with MiXCR. This sample has fewer than 200,000 distinct CDR3 sequences, with around 9% found just once. This CDR3 has 17 amino acids. The J segment lost 4 bases and the V segment lost 6 bases, leaving 10 bases of the junction unmatched. Germline CDR1 reads SGHTA; CDR2 reads FQGNSA. The sequence was obtained from a man aged 45-65 years who received an inactivated influenza vaccine. The gene calls are TRBV7-2 and TRBJ2-2, with 11 bases identical to TRBD1. The sequencing used non-naive T cells sorted from PBMCs, collected on the day of vaccination. The CDR3 loop reads CASSLQSGTGGTGELFF. DNA for the CDR3: TGTGCCAGCAGTCTCCAGTCTGGGACAGGGGGCACCGGGGAGCTGTTTTTT.